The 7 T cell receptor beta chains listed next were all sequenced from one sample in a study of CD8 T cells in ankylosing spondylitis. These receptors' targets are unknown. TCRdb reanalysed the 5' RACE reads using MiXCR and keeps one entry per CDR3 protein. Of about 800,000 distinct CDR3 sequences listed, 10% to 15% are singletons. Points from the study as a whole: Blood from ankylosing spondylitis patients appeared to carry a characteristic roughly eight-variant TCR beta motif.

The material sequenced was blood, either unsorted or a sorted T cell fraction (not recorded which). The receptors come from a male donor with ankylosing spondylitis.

CDR3 DNA: TGCAGTGCTGAGGACTGGGGGAACACCATATATTTT. Amino acid sequence: CSAEDWGNTIYF. This chain joins TRBV20-1 and TRBJ1-3, with a tentative D call TRBD1 (5 bases). V gave up 5 bases and J gave up 7 bases, with 12 bases separating them. The germline V gene encodes CDR1 DFQATT and CDR2 SNEGSKA (reference sequence). The CDR3 runs 12 residues.

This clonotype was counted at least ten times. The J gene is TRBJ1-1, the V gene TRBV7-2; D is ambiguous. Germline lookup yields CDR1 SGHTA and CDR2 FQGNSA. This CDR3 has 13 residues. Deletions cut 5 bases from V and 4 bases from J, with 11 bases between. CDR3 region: CASSPRRVTEAFF. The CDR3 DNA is TGTGCCAGCAGCCCCCGGAGGGTCACTGAAGCTTTCTTT.

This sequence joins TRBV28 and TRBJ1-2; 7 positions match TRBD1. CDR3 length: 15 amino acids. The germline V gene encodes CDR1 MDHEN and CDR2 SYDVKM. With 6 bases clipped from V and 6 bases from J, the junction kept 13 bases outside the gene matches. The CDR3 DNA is TGTGCCAGCAGGGGAAGGGGGCGCAGTCTAAATGGCTACACCTTC. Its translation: CASRGRGRSLNGYTF.

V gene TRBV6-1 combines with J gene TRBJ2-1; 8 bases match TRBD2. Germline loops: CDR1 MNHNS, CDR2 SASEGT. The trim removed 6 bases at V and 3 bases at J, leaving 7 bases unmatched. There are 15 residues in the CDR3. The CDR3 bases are TGTGCCAGCAGGCCCCTGAGCGGGAGCTACAATGAGCAGTTCTTC. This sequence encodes CASRPLSGSYNEQFF.

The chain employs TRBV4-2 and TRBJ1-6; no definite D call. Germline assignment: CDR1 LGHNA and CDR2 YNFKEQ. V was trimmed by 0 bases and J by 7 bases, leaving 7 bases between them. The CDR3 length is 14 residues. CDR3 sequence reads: CASSQERRNSPLHF. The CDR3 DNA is TGTGCCAGCAGCCAAGAACGAAGAAATTCACCCCTCCACTTT.

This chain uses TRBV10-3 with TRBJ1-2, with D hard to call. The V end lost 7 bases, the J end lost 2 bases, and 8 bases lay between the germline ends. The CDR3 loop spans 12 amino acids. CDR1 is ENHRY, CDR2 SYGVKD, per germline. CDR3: CAIMGRNYGYTF. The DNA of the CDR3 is TGTGCCATCATGGGGAGGAACTATGGCTACACCTTC.

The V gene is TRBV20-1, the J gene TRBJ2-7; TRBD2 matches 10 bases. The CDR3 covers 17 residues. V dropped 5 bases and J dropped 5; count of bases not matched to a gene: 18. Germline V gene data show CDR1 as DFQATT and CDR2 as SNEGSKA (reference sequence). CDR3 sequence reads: CSAPSAGGPFLGDEQYF. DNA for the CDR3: TGCAGTGCTCCTTCAGCGGGAGGGCCTTTCTTAGGGGACGAGCAGTACTTC.